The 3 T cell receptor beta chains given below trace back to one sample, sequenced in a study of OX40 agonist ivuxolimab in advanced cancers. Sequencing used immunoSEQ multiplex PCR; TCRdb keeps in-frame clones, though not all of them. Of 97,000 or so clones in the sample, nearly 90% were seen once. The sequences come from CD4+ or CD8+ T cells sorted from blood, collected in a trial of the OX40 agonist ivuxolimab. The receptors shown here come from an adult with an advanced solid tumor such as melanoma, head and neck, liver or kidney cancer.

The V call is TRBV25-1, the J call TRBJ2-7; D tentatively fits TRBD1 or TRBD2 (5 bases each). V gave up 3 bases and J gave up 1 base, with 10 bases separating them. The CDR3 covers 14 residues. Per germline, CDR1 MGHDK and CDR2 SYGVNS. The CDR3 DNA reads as TGTGCCAGCAGTGATATGGGACGGTCCTACGAGCAGTACTTC. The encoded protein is CASSDMGRSYEQYF.

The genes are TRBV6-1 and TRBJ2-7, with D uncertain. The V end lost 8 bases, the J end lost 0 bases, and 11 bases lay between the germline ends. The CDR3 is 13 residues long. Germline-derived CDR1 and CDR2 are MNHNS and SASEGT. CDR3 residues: CASSTVSSYEQYF. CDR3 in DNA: TGTGCCAGCTCTACGGTGAGCTCCTACGAGCAGTACTTC.

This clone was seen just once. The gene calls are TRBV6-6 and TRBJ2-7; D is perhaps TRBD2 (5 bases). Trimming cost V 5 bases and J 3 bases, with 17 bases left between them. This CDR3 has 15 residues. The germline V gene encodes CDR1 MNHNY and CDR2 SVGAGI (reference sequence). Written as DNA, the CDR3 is TGTGCCAGCAGTAACATTAGGCCCGGACTCTACGAGCAGTACTTC. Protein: CASSNIRPGLYEQYF.